The rows below give T cell receptor beta chains drawn from one sample of a study of graft-versus-host responses after intestinal transplantation. Clones were sequenced by immunoSEQ multiplex PCR, and TCRdb holds only the in-frame ones, with some missing. The sample yields more than 95,000 clones, less than 90% seen once. No cognate antigen is known for these TCRs. The material sequenced was unstimulated CD4+ T cells sorted from spleen or lymph node cells, taken before intestinal transplant. Receptor source: a human donor who received an intestinal transplant. The CDR3 runs from the conserved cysteine through the conserved F or W. D genes are given only for firm matches. Some rows mark clone size as missing; the rest say once, few, many or name a class of expanded clone.

TRBV6-1	TRBJ1-1	NA	NA	TGTGCCAGCACCCGGACGTCTAACACTGAAGCTTTCTTT	CASTRTSNTEAFF
TRBV28	TRBJ1-4	few	NA	TGTGCCAGCAGTTCACTATTCCGGACAGAAAAACTGTTTTTT	CASSSLFRTEKLFF
TRBV6-6	TRBJ1-5	once	TRBD1	TGTGCCAGCAGTGGCCGACAGGGGGGGACGAGTCAGCCCCAGCATTTT	CASSGRQGGTSQPQHF
TRBV6-6	TRBJ2-3	NA	TRBD1	TGTGCCAGCAGTTTCGGGACAGGGGTTATGACAGATACGCAGTATTTT	CASSFGTGVMTDTQYF
TRBV7-3	TRBJ2-1	NA	NA	TGTGCCAGCAGCCCCCGGGAGGGGGCTTACAATGAGCAGTTCTTC	CASSPREGAYNEQFF
TRBV30	TRBJ2-7	NA	NA	TGTGCCTGGAGGCCGGGAGTGGGGTACGAGCAGTACTTC	CAWRPGVGYEQYF
TRBV12-5	TRBJ2-1	NA	TRBD2	TGTGCTAGTGGTTTGGCCCTAGCGGGAGGGCCTAATGAGCAGTTCTTC	CASGLALAGGPNEQFF
TRBV18	TRBJ1-2	NA	TRBD1	TGTGCCAGCTCACGAGAACCACAGGGGAGTACGAGCTACACCTTC	CASSREPQGSTSYTF
TRBV9	TRBJ2-3	NA	NA	TGTGCCAGCAGCGTCGCGGCGGGGCTTTTCACAGATACGCAGTATTTT	CASSVAAGLFTDTQYF
TRBV28	TRBJ2-3	NA	NA	TGTGCCAGCAGTTTATTCCCAGGACGCACAGATACGCAGTATTTT	CASSLFPGRTDTQYF
TRBV6-1	TRBJ2-2	NA	NA	TGTGCCAGCAGTGAAGCACGGTTGGAACCCACCGGGGAGCTGTTTTTT	CASSEARLEPTGELFF
TRBV5-1	TRBJ2-3	NA	NA	TGCGCCAGCAGCTTGGCGGTGGGCCGAACGACAGATACGCAGTATTTT	CASSLAVGRTTDTQYF
TRBV11-2	TRBJ2-7	once	NA	TGTGCCAGCAGCTTAGATATCAGAGTGTCGGTCTACGAGCAGTACTTC	CASSLDIRVSVYEQYF
TRBV18	TRBJ2-1	NA	TRBD2	TGTGCCAGCTCATACGGGACTAGCGCAAATGAGCAGTTCTTC	CASSYGTSANEQFF
TRBV5-1	TRBJ1-3	NA	NA	TGCGCCAGCAGCTTGGCCAGCTCTGGAAACACCATATATTTT	CASSLASSGNTIYF
TRBV19	TRBJ2-1	once	NA	TGTGCCAGTAGGAGTAGTTGGGGCAATGAGCAGTTCTTC	CASRSSWGNEQFF
TRBV12-2	TRBJ2-7	NA	NA	TGTGCAAGTCGCTTAGGGTTGAGGGGCGAGCAGTACTTC	CASRLGLRGEQYF
TRBV28	TRBJ2-1	NA	TRBD2	TGTGCCAGTCGCCAGCTAGGGACTAGCACGGTCTTC	CASRQLGTSTVF
TRBV7-9	TRBJ2-2	NA	NA	TGTGCCAGCAGCTTAACCGGGGAGCTGTTTTTT	CASSLTGELFF
TRBV12-5	TRBJ1-1	NA	NA	TGTGCTAGTGAAAAGGGGGTGAACACTGAAGCTTTCTTT	CASEKGVNTEAFF
TRBV11-2	TRBJ2-6	NA	TRBD1	TGTGCCAGCAAACCGGGACAGGGTGACTCTGGGGCCAACGTCCTGACTTTC	CASKPGQGDSGANVLTF
TRBV7-3	TRBJ2-1	NA	NA	TGTGCCAGCAGCGCAGGGGGGGCCCCCTACAATGAGCAGTTCTTC	CASSAGGAPYNEQFF
TRBV7-6	TRBJ1-1	NA	NA	TGTGCCAGCAGCCCTTTACAGGGCTACACTGAAGCTTTCTTT	CASSPLQGYTEAFF
TRBV6-6	TRBJ2-7	NA	TRBD1	TGTGCCAGCAGCCCCCTCGGGACAGGGGGTTTTTACGAGCAGTACTTC	CASSPLGTGGFYEQYF
TRBV19	TRBJ2-3	NA	TRBD2	TGTGCCAGCGGTCCCGGGGAGGGACCGTACACAGATACGCAGTATTTT	CASGPGEGPYTDTQYF
TRBV2	TRBJ1-4	NA	TRBD1	TGTGCCAGCAGTGTCCAGACAGGGGGCAGTGAAAAACTGTTTTTT	CASSVQTGGSEKLFF
TRBV2	TRBJ2-5	NA	NA	TGTGCCAGCAGTGAAGGCGTCGGGACCCAGTACTTC	CASSEGVGTQYF
TRBV5-1	TRBJ2-4	NA	TRBD1	TGCGCCAGCAGCTTGACAGGGGGTATCGTTCAGTACTTC	CASSLTGGIVQYF
TRBV4-2	TRBJ1-2	NA	NA	TGTGCCAGCAGCCGGCGGAACTATGGCTACACCTTC	CASSRRNYGYTF
TRBV5-1	TRBJ2-1	NA	NA	TGCGCCAGCAGCTCCCCCGGGACAGACCTAGCGAATGAGCAGTTCTTC	CASSSPGTDLANEQFF
TRBV5-5	TRBJ1-4	NA	NA	TGTGCCAGCAGCTTGGCCGGGACCGCTGAAAAACTGTTTTTT	CASSLAGTAEKLFF
TRBV6-6	TRBJ1-2	NA	NA	TGTGCCAGCACCTTACTCTTGAGAAACTATGGCTACACCTTC	CASTLLLRNYGYTF
TRBV5-1	TRBJ1-2	NA	NA	TGCGCCAGCAGCCTCACAGATTATGGCTACACCTTC	CASSLTDYGYTF
TRBV2	TRBJ1-2	once	NA	TGTGCCAGCATCGTCCGGGAGGGCGGCTACACCTTC	CASIVREGGYTF
TRBV7-7	TRBJ2-5	NA	TRBD1	TGTGCCAGCAGCACCGGGACAGGCCAAGAGACCCAGTACTTC	CASSTGTGQETQYF
TRBV11-1	TRBJ2-7	NA	TRBD1	TGTGCCAGCAGCGACAGGGTCTACGAGCAGTACTTC	CASSDRVYEQYF